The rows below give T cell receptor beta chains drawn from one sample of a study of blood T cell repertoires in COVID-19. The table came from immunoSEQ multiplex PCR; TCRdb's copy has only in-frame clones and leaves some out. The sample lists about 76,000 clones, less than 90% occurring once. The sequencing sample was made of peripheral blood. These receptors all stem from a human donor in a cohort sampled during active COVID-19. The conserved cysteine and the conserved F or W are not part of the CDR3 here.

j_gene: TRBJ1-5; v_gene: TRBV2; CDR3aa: ASSEMTGGNQPQH
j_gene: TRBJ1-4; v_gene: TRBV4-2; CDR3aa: ASSQWDRFNEKLF
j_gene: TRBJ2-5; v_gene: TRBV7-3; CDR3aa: ASSFTSGQETQY
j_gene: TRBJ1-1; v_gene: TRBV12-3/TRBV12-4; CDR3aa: ASSEGQFEAF
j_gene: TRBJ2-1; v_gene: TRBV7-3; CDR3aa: ASSAPGTGGNRF
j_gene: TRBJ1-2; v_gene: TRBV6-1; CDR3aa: ASSEGGVGYT
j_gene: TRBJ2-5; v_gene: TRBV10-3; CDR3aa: AISESQEETQY
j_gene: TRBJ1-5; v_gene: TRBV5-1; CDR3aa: ASSPGTGSNQPQH
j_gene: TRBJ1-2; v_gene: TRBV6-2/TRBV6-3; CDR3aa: ASSRGVRGYT
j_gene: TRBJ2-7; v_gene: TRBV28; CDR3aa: ASTLQVSYEQY
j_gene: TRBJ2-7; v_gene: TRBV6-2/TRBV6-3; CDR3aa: ASSFRDRQSSYEQY
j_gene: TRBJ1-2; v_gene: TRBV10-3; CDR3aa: AISLQGDYGYT
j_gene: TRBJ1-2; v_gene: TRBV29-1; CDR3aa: SVELLIRDRGVYGYT
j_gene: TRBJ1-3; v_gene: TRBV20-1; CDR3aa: SASWGEENTIY
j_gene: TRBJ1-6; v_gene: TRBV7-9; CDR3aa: ASSFQGPDSSPLH
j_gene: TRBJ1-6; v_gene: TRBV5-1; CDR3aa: ASSNTQGNPLH
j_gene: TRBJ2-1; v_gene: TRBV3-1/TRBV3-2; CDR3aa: ASSQITSGDNEQF
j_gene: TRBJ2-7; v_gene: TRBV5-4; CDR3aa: ASSPSGGAREQY
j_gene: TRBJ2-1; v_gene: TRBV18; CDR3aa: ASSPQGQGAEQF